These T cell receptor beta chains were read from a single sample in a study of tumor-infiltrating lymphocytes in primary liver carcinoma. TCRdb recomputed calls from the multiplex PCR reads with MiXCR, one row per CDR3 protein. This table holds roughly 190,000 distinct CDR3 sequences, about 85% found once. Sequencing input: tumor tissue from primary liver carcinoma. These receptors were collected from a man between 40 and 49 years old with primary liver carcinoma and hepatitis B virus infection. Both conserved end residues are part of each CDR3. Each record gives: J gene, D gene, clone size, V gene, CDR3 DNA, CDR3 protein. D genes are given only for firm matches. For some rows the clone size is stated as once, few or many, or as a class when expanded; others skip it.

j_call: TRBJ2-3
d_call: -
clone_size: -
v_call: TRBV11-2
cdr3_nt: TGTACCAGCAGCTTAGTAGTTGGACGGGCGACAGATAAGCAGTATTTT
cdr3_aa: CTSSLVVGRATDKQYF

j_call: TRBJ2-7
d_call: -
clone_size: -
v_call: TRBV5-1
cdr3_nt: TGCGTCAGCAGCTTGGAGCCAGGAGGGTACGAGCAGTACTTT
cdr3_aa: CVSSLEPGGYEQYF

j_call: TRBJ2-3
d_call: TRBD2
clone_size: -
v_call: TRBV29-1
cdr3_nt: TGCATCGTTTATGGTCGGGAGGGCCTCCATACAGATACGCAGTATTTT
cdr3_aa: CIVYGREGLHTDTQYF

j_call: TRBJ2-7
d_call: -
clone_size: many
v_call: TRBV10-2
cdr3_nt: TGCGCCAGCAGTCCGGGAACATCCTACGAGCAGTACTTC
cdr3_aa: CASSPGTSYEQYF

j_call: TRBJ2-1
d_call: TRBD2
clone_size: -
v_call: TRBV29-1
cdr3_nt: TGCAGCGTTGGACCGTCCGGGACTAGCGGGAGGAATGAGCAATTCTTC
cdr3_aa: CSVGPSGTSGRNEQFF

j_call: TRBJ2-5
d_call: TRBD2
clone_size: -
v_call: TRBV6-2/TRBV6-3
cdr3_nt: TGTGCCAGCAGTTACCAAGCGGGGGGCCGGGACCAAGAGACCAAGTACTTC
cdr3_aa: CASSYQAGGRDQETKYF

j_call: TRBJ2-5
d_call: -
clone_size: -
v_call: TRBV29-1
cdr3_nt: TGCACCGTTATGACAAGCGGAGAGACCCAGTACTTC
cdr3_aa: CTVMTSGETQYF

j_call: TRBJ2-1
d_call: -
clone_size: -
v_call: TRBV6-2/TRBV6-3
cdr3_nt: TGTGCCAGTAAAACTGCATACGAGAGTGATGAGCAGTTCTTC
cdr3_aa: CASKTAYESDEQFF

j_call: TRBJ2-6
d_call: -
clone_size: -
v_call: TRBV4-2
cdr3_nt: TGTACCGGCAGCCATGAAGCAAGCTCTGGGGACAACGTCCTGACTTTC
cdr3_aa: CTGSHEASSGDNVLTF

j_call: TRBJ1-6
d_call: -
clone_size: -
v_call: TRBV5-4
cdr3_nt: TGTGCCAGCACTTACGGGACACGGAATTCACTCCTCCACTTT
cdr3_aa: CASTYGTRNSLLHF

j_call: TRBJ2-7
d_call: -
clone_size: -
v_call: TRBV4-1
cdr3_nt: TGCGCCAGCAGCCATACTGCCGGGACATGGTCGTGGTACGAGCAGTACTTC
cdr3_aa: CASSHTAGTWSWYEQYF

j_call: TRBJ2-3
d_call: TRBD2
clone_size: -
v_call: TRBV29-1
cdr3_nt: TGCAGCGTTCCCGGGGGGGTGAGCACAGATACGCAGTATTTT
cdr3_aa: CSVPGGVSTDTQYF

j_call: TRBJ1-1
d_call: -
clone_size: once
v_call: TRBV5-6
cdr3_nt: TGTGCCATCAGCTCCCTAGGCAGGGGGAACACTGAAGCTTTCTTT
cdr3_aa: CAISSLGRGNTEAFF

j_call: TRBJ1-4
d_call: -
clone_size: -
v_call: TRBV12-3/TRBV12-4
cdr3_nt: TGTGCCAGCAGTCTATCGGGCCTAGAAAAATTGCTTTTT
cdr3_aa: CASSLSGLEKLLF

j_call: TRBJ2-5
d_call: TRBD1
clone_size: -
v_call: TRBV5-6
cdr3_nt: TGTTCCAGCAGCACAGGACAGGGGCAAGGGACCCAGTACTTC
cdr3_aa: CSSSTGQGQGTQYF

j_call: TRBJ2-1
d_call: -
clone_size: -
v_call: TRBV12-3/TRBV12-4
cdr3_nt: TGTGCCAGCAGTCTATATCTGCTAGCTGGGGACAATGAGCAGTTCTTC
cdr3_aa: CASSLYLLAGDNEQFF

j_call: TRBJ1-2
d_call: -
clone_size: -
v_call: TRBV6-1
cdr3_nt: TGTCCCAGCACTGCTCCCCTATATGGCTACACCTTC
cdr3_aa: CPSTAPLYGYTF

j_call: TRBJ1-5
d_call: -
clone_size: -
v_call: TRBV6-2/TRBV6-3
cdr3_nt: TGTGCCGGCAGTTTCCCTGTTCTATATCAGCCCCAGCATTTT
cdr3_aa: CAGSFPVLYQPQHF

j_call: TRBJ2-1
d_call: -
clone_size: -
v_call: TRBV4-3
cdr3_nt: TGCGCCAGCAGCCAAGATCTCTACTCAGAGTACAATGAACAGTTCTTC
cdr3_aa: CASSQDLYSEYNEQFF

j_call: TRBJ2-5
d_call: -
clone_size: -
v_call: TRBV5-4
cdr3_nt: TGTGCCAGCAGCCCGACCAGCGTAGAGATCCAGTACTTC
cdr3_aa: CASSPTSVEIQYF

j_call: TRBJ2-3
d_call: -
clone_size: -
v_call: TRBV6-1
cdr3_nt: TGTGCCAGCACCAACCACGGGGAAGATACGCAGTATTTT
cdr3_aa: CASTNHGEDTQYF

j_call: TRBJ2-7
d_call: -
clone_size: -
v_call: TRBV7-9
cdr3_nt: TGTGCCAGCAGCTCTAGCGCCGTCTCCTACGAGCAGCACTTC
cdr3_aa: CASSSSAVSYEQHF

j_call: TRBJ2-1
d_call: -
clone_size: once
v_call: TRBV4-3
cdr3_nt: TGCGCCAGCAGCCAAGATCGGATCGGGTTGTATAATGAGCAGTTCTTC
cdr3_aa: CASSQDRIGLYNEQFF

j_call: TRBJ2-1
d_call: -
clone_size: once
v_call: TRBV11-1
cdr3_nt: TGTGCTAGCAGCTTCCAGGGAACGCTGGACAATGAGAAGTTCTTC
cdr3_aa: CASSFQGTLDNEKFF

j_call: TRBJ2-2
d_call: -
clone_size: -
v_call: TRBV4-2
cdr3_nt: TGTACCAGCAGCCAAGATCAAATTGACGGGGGGCTGTTTTTT
cdr3_aa: CTSSQDQIDGGLFF

j_call: TRBJ2-1
d_call: -
clone_size: -
v_call: TRBV12-3/TRBV12-4
cdr3_nt: TGTGCCCACAGTTTACGGGGAATATACTCCTACAATGAGCAGTTCTTC
cdr3_aa: CAHSLRGIYSYNEQFF

j_call: TRBJ2-1
d_call: -
clone_size: once
v_call: TRBV6-1
cdr3_nt: TGTGCCAGAAGGGTCGAAGGAGTGTCCTACAATGAGCAGTTCTTC
cdr3_aa: CARRVEGVSYNEQFF

j_call: TRBJ1-1
d_call: TRBD1
clone_size: -
v_call: TRBV3-1
cdr3_nt: TGTGCCAGCAGCCAAGCAGGGGGCAGCACTGAAGCTTTCTTT
cdr3_aa: CASSQAGGSTEAFF

j_call: TRBJ2-7
d_call: -
clone_size: -
v_call: TRBV6-2/TRBV6-3
cdr3_nt: TGTGCCTGCAGCCGCGGGGAAAGTGGGGCCTACGAGCAGTACTTC
cdr3_aa: CACSRGESGAYEQYF

j_call: TRBJ2-7
d_call: -
clone_size: -
v_call: TRBV29-1
cdr3_nt: TGCAGCGTCAAGACATCTGGGACCGGCACTTCCTACGAGCAGTACTTC
cdr3_aa: CSVKTSGTGTSYEQYF

j_call: TRBJ2-7
d_call: -
clone_size: once
v_call: TRBV6-2/TRBV6-3
cdr3_nt: TGTGCCAGCAGTTTCGACAGTTCCTACAAGCAGTACTTC
cdr3_aa: CASSFDSSYKQYF

j_call: TRBJ2-1
d_call: -
clone_size: -
v_call: TRBV11-2
cdr3_nt: TGTGCCAGCAGCTCCTCTCCGGGTCAAGAGCAATCCTTC
cdr3_aa: CASSSSPGQEQSF

j_call: TRBJ2-7
d_call: -
clone_size: -
v_call: TRBV29-1
cdr3_nt: TGCAGTGCCATGACACCTGGGACCGGCACTCCATACAAGCAGTACTTC
cdr3_aa: CSAMTPGTGTPYKQYF

j_call: TRBJ2-3
d_call: -
clone_size: -
v_call: TRBV29-1
cdr3_nt: TGCAGTGTTGAGACTCCAGGGAATACGCAGTATTTT
cdr3_aa: CSVETPGNTQYF

j_call: TRBJ1-1
d_call: -
clone_size: -
v_call: TRBV6-5
cdr3_nt: TGTGCCAGCTGTTACGATGTAGGGTCCTTGAACACTGAAGCTTTCTTT
cdr3_aa: CASCYDVGSLNTEAFF

j_call: TRBJ2-7
d_call: -
clone_size: -
v_call: TRBV7-9
cdr3_nt: TGTGCCAGCACCTCTGAGAACTCCTACGAGCAATACTTC
cdr3_aa: CASTSENSYEQYF

j_call: TRBJ2-7
d_call: -
clone_size: many
v_call: TRBV30
cdr3_nt: TGTGCCTGGAGAGGAGGGTTCAGCGCCTACGAGCAGTACTTC
cdr3_aa: CAWRGGFSAYEQYF

j_call: TRBJ1-5
d_call: -
clone_size: once
v_call: TRBV6-2/TRBV6-3
cdr3_nt: TGTGCCAGCAGTTACTCCCGGGGCGGTGATATAAGGAATCAGACTCAGCATTTT
cdr3_aa: CASSYSRGGDIRNQTQHF

j_call: TRBJ2-7
d_call: -
clone_size: -
v_call: TRBV28
cdr3_nt: TGTGCCAGCAGTCCGAGACTATGGATCCGAACCTACGAGCAGTACTTC
cdr3_aa: CASSPRLWIRTYEQYF

j_call: TRBJ1-5
d_call: -
clone_size: once
v_call: TRBV11-2
cdr3_nt: TGTGTCAGCAGCCTAAAAGGGGGATTGACGAATCAGTCCCAGCATTTT
cdr3_aa: CVSSLKGGLTNQSQHF

j_call: TRBJ2-7
d_call: TRBD2
clone_size: -
v_call: TRBV14
cdr3_nt: TGTGCCAGCAGGCAAGGGACTAGCGGGATGGCCCAGAAGTACTACGAGCAGTACTTC
cdr3_aa: CASRQGTSGMAQKYYEQYF